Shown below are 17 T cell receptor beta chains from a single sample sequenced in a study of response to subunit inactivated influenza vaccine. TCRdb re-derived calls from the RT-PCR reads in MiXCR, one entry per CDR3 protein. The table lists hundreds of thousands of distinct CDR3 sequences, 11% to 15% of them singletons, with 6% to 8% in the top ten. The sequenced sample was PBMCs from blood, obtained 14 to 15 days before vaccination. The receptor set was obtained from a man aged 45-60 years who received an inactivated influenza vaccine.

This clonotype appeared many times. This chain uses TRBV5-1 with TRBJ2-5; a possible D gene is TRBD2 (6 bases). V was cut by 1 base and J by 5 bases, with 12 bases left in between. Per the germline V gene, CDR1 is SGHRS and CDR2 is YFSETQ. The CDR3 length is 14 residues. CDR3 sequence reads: CASSLSGGAETQYF. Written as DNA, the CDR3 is TGCGCCAGCAGCTTGAGCGGCGGGGCTGAGACCCAGTACTTC.

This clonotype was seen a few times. The CDR3 nucleotides read TGTGCCTGGTCCTCCTTAGGGACTAGCGCACACAATGAGCAGTTCTTC. Translated, it gives CAWSSLGTSAHNEQFF. The chain carries TRBV30 and TRBJ2-1, with 10 nucleotides matching TRBD2. The J segment lost 5 bases and the V segment lost 5 bases, leaving 12 bases of the junction unmatched. Germline CDR1 reads GTSNPN; CDR2 reads SVGIG (reference sequence). The length of the CDR3 is 16 residues.

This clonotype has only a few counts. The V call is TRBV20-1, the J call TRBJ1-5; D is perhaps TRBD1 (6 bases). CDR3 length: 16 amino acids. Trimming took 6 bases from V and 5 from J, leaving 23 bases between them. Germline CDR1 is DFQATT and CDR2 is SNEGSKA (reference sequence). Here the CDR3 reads CSATRVRDNVHQPQHF. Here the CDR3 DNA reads TGCAGTGCCACCCGGGTGAGGGACAACGTGCATCAGCCCCAGCATTTT.

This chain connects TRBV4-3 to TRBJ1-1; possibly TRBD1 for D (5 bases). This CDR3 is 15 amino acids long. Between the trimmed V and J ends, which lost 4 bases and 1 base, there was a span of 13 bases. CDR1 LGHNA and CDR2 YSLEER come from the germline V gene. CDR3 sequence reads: CASSLSGLTNTEAFF. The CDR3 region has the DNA TGCGCCAGCAGCCTATCGGGACTCACGAACACTGAAGCTTTCTTT.

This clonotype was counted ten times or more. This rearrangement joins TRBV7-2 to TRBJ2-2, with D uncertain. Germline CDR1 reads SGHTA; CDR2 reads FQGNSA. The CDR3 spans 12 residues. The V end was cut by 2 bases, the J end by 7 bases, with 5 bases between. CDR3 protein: CASSLNLGELFF. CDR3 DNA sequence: TGTGCCAGCAGCTTAAATCTCGGGGAGCTGTTTTTT.

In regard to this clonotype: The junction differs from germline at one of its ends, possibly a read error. The DNA for the CDR3 is TGCGCCAGCAGCACCCGGACAGCAAACGGCGAGCAGTGCTTC. Amino acids: CASSTRTANGEQCF. This chain joins TRBV5-1 and TRBJ2-7, with a tentative D call TRBD1 (6 bases). Germline CDR1 and CDR2: SGHRS and YFSETQ. This CDR3 has 14 amino acids. The whole variable domain, remainder taken from reference TRBV5-1 and TRBJ2-7, is KAGVTQTPRYLIKTRGQQVTLSCSPISGHRSVSWYQQTPGQGLQFLFEYFSETQRNKGNFPGRFSGRQFSNSRSEMNVSTLELGDSALYLCASSTRTANGEQCFGPGTRLTVT.

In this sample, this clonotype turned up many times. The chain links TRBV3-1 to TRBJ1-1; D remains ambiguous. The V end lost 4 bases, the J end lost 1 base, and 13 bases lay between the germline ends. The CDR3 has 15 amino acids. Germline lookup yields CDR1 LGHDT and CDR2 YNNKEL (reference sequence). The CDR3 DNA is TGTGCCAGCAGCCCAGGTGGCTCAGCGAACACTGAAGCTTTCTTT. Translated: CASSPGGSANTEAFF.

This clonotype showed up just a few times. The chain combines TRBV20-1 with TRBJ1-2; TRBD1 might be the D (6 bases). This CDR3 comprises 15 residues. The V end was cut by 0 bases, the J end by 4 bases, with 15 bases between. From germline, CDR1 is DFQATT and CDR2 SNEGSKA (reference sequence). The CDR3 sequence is CSAREAGDPSYGYTF. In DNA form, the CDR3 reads TGCAGTGCTAGAGAGGCAGGGGACCCTTCCTATGGCTACACCTTC.

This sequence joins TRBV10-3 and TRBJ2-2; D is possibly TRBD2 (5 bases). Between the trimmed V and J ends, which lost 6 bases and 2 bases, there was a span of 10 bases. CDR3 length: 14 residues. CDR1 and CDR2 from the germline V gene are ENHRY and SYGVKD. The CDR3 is CAIRASTNTGELFF. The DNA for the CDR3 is TGTGCCATCAGGGCTAGCACAAACACCGGGGAGCTGTTTTTT.

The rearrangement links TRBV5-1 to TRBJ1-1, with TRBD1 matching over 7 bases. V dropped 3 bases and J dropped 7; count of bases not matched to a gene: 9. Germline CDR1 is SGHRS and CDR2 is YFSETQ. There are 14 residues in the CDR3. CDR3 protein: CASSSATGAGEAFF. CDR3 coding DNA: TGCGCCAGCAGCTCCGCCACAGGGGCAGGTGAAGCTTTCTTT.

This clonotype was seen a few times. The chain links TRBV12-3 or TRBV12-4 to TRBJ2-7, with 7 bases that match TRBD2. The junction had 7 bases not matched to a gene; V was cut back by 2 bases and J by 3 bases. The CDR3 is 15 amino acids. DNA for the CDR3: TGTGCCAGCAGTTTAACGGGGACTACCAACTACGAGCAGTACTTC. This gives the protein CASSLTGTTNYEQYF.

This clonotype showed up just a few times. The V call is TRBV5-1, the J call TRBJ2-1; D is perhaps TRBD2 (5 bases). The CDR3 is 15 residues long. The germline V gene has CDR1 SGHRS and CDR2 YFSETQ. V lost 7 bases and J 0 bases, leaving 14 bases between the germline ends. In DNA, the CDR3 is TGCGCCAGCGGCCCAACTGGGAGCTCCTACAATGAGCAGTTCTTC. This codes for CASGPTGSSYNEQFF.

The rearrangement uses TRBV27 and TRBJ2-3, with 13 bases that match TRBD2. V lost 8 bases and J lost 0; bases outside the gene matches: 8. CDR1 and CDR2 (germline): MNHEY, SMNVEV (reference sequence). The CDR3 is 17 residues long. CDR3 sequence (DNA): TGTGCCAGCTTTGGACTAGCGGGAGCCCCAAGCACAGATACGCAGTATTTT. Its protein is CASFGLAGAPSTDTQYF.

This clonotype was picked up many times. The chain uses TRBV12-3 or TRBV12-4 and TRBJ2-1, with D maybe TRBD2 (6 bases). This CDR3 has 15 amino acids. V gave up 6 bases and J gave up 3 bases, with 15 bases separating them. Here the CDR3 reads CASRVGGVDYNEQFF. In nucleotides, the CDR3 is TGTGCCAGCAGAGTCGGGGGAGTGGACTACAATGAGCAGTTCTTC.

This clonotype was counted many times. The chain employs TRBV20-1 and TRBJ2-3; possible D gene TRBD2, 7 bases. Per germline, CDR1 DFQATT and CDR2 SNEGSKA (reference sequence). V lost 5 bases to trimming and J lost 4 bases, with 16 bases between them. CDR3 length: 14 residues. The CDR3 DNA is TGCAGTGCTGGGGGGGGCAGCGGCGCAGATACGCAGTATTTT. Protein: CSAGGGSGADTQYF.

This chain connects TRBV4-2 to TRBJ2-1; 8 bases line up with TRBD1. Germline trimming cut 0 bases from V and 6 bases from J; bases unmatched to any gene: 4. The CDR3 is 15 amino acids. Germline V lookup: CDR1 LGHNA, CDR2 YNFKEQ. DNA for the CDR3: TGTGCCAGCAGCCAAGACAGGGGGCCGTTCAATGAGCAGTTCTTC. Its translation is CASSQDRGPFNEQFF.

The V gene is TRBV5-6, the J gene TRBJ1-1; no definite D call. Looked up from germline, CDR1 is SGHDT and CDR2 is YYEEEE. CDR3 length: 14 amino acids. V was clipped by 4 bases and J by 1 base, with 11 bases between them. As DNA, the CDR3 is TGTGCCAGCAGCCCCACTAACAGGAACACTGAAGCTTTCTTT. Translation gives CASSPTNRNTEAFF.